The rows below give T cell receptor beta chains drawn from one sample of a study of type 1 regulatory T cells. Antigen specificity for these receptors is unknown. In TCRdb, the reads were re-called with MiXCR into one record per CDR3 protein. The table includes 35,000 to 50,000 distinct CDR3 sequences, roughly an eighth detected once. The sequencing input was cultured non-Tr1 T cells, either the whole culture or a sorted T cell fraction (not recorded which). These TCRs come from a human donor in good health. CDR3s include the opening cysteine and the closing phenylalanine or tryptophan. Each record gives: CDR3 protein, CDR3 DNA, V gene, J gene, clone size, D gene. The D gene is left open where the match is weak. The size field is filled for only some rows; it gives once, few, many or a size class.

CDR3aa: CASSLIGSFYEQYF
CDR3nt: TGTGCCAGCAGCTTGATAGGAAGTTTCTACGAGCAGTACTTC
v_gene: TRBV5-6
j_gene: TRBJ2-7
abundance: -
d_gene: -

CDR3aa: CASSSGQPLAYGYTF
CDR3nt: TGTGCCAGTAGTTCCGGACAGCCCCTAGCCTATGGCTACACCTTC
v_gene: TRBV19
j_gene: TRBJ1-2
abundance: many
d_gene: -

CDR3aa: CSAQGGGLGGIAKNIQYF
CDR3nt: TGCAGTGCCCAAGGGGGGGGGCTCGGAGGTATAGCCAAAAACATTCAGTACTTC
v_gene: TRBV20-1
j_gene: TRBJ2-4
abundance: few
d_gene: -

CDR3aa: CSAKGPSTSGSGAKNIQYF
CDR3nt: TGCAGTGCTAAAGGGCCCTCGACTAGCGGGAGTGGCGCCAAAAACATTCAGTACTTC
v_gene: TRBV20-1
j_gene: TRBJ2-4
abundance: few
d_gene: TRBD2

CDR3aa: CASTVGETQYF
CDR3nt: TGTGCCAGCACAGTAGGGGAGACCCAGTACTTC
v_gene: TRBV6-5
j_gene: TRBJ2-5
abundance: few
d_gene: -

CDR3aa: CSARPGLNTEAFF
CDR3nt: TGCAGTGCTAGACCAGGATTGAACACTGAAGCTTTCTTT
v_gene: TRBV20-1
j_gene: TRBJ1-1
abundance: many
d_gene: -

CDR3aa: CASMVVGAQETQYF
CDR3nt: TGTGCCAGCATGGTTGTGGGGGCCCAAGAGACCCAGTACTTC
v_gene: TRBV5-6
j_gene: TRBJ2-5
abundance: -
d_gene: -

CDR3aa: CASSNRQGGERGYTF
CDR3nt: TGTGCCAGCAGCAACCGCCAGGGGGGCGAGCGTGGCTACACCTTC
v_gene: TRBV9
j_gene: TRBJ1-2
abundance: many
d_gene: TRBD1

CDR3aa: CASSEAWGVGEKLFF
CDR3nt: TGTGCCAGCAGTGAAGCTTGGGGAGTAGGTGAAAAACTGTTTTTT
v_gene: TRBV6-1
j_gene: TRBJ1-4
abundance: few
d_gene: -

CDR3aa: CAIRAGGRNTEAFF
CDR3nt: TGTGCCATCCGGGCAGGGGGAAGGAACACTGAAGCTTTCTTT
v_gene: TRBV10-3
j_gene: TRBJ1-1
abundance: many
d_gene: TRBD1

CDR3aa: CSVVATEAFF
CDR3nt: TGCAGCGTAGTTGCCACTGAAGCTTTCTTT
v_gene: TRBV20-1
j_gene: TRBJ1-1
abundance: many
d_gene: -

CDR3aa: CATSDRRDQPQHF
CDR3nt: TGTGCCACCAGTGACAGGCGAGATCAGCCCCAGCATTTT
v_gene: TRBV24-1
j_gene: TRBJ1-5
abundance: many
d_gene: -

CDR3aa: CASSYRGGDNEQFF
CDR3nt: TGCGCCAGCAGTTATCGGGGGGGGGACAATGAGCAGTTCTTC
v_gene: TRBV5-1
j_gene: TRBJ2-1
abundance: many
d_gene: TRBD2

CDR3aa: CASSHTGAETQYF
CDR3nt: TGTGCCAGCAGCCATACAGGGGCCGAGACCCAGTACTTC
v_gene: TRBV7-2
j_gene: TRBJ2-5
abundance: few
d_gene: TRBD1

CDR3aa: CASSYRTSGRAREQYF
CDR3nt: TGTGCCAGCAGTTACCGGACTAGCGGGAGGGCCCGCGAGCAGTACTTC
v_gene: TRBV6-5
j_gene: TRBJ2-7
abundance: -
d_gene: TRBD2

CDR3aa: CASRNQAGGPGTGELFF
CDR3nt: TGTGCCAGCAGAAACCAAGCGGGAGGGCCTGGAACCGGGGAGCTGTTTTTT
v_gene: TRBV6-5
j_gene: TRBJ2-2
abundance: -
d_gene: TRBD2

CDR3aa: CSATAGGNLNYGYTF
CDR3nt: TGCAGTGCTACGGCAGGGGGGAACCTTAACTATGGCTACACCTTC
v_gene: TRBV20-1
j_gene: TRBJ1-2
abundance: -
d_gene: TRBD1

CDR3aa: CASRMTGDNEQFF
CDR3nt: TGTGCCAGCAGAATGACAGGGGACAATGAGCAGTTCTTC
v_gene: TRBV6-2/TRBV6-3
j_gene: TRBJ2-1
abundance: many
d_gene: TRBD1

CDR3aa: CASRPGTPNTGELFF
CDR3nt: TGTGCCAGCAGGCCCGGGACTCCGAACACCGGGGAGCTGTTTTTT
v_gene: TRBV28
j_gene: TRBJ2-2
abundance: many
d_gene: -

CDR3aa: CASSLYIGTTTDTQYF
CDR3nt: TGTGCCAGCAGCTTATATATTGGGACTACAACAGATACGCAGTATTTT
v_gene: TRBV7-8
j_gene: TRBJ2-3
abundance: many
d_gene: TRBD2

CDR3aa: CASSDGQNTGELFF
CDR3nt: TGCGCCAGCAGCGACGGACAGAACACCGGGGAGCTGTTTTTT
v_gene: TRBV5-1
j_gene: TRBJ2-2
abundance: -
d_gene: -

CDR3aa: CAWSGTENQPQHF
CDR3nt: TGTGCCTGGAGTGGGACGGAGAATCAGCCCCAGCATTTT
v_gene: TRBV30
j_gene: TRBJ1-5
abundance: few
d_gene: -

CDR3aa: CASSWGLAGGNEQFF
CDR3nt: TGTGCCAGCAGCTGGGGACTAGCGGGAGGAAATGAGCAGTTCTTC
v_gene: TRBV5-4
j_gene: TRBJ2-1
abundance: few
d_gene: TRBD2

CDR3aa: CASSPGTVHTGELFF
CDR3nt: TGTGCCAGCAGCCCAGGGACAGTTCACACCGGGGAGCTGTTTTTT
v_gene: TRBV7-2
j_gene: TRBJ2-2
abundance: -
d_gene: TRBD1

CDR3aa: CASRALSVSSNTEAFF
CDR3nt: TGTGCCAGCAGGGCCCTTTCGGTCAGCAGTAACACTGAAGCTTTCTTT
v_gene: TRBV28
j_gene: TRBJ1-1
abundance: -
d_gene: -

CDR3aa: CASRQDRGSYNEQFF
CDR3nt: TGTGCCAGCAGGCAAGACAGGGGTTCCTACAATGAGCAGTTCTTC
v_gene: TRBV4-2
j_gene: TRBJ2-1
abundance: -
d_gene: TRBD1

CDR3aa: CASSLSSGSGADTQYF
CDR3nt: TGCGCCAGCAGCTTGTCTAGCGGGAGTGGAGCAGATACGCAGTATTTT
v_gene: TRBV5-1
j_gene: TRBJ2-3
abundance: few
d_gene: TRBD2